This passage covers 28 T cell receptor beta chains from one sample sequenced in a study of shared clonotypes between healthy human individuals. Method: immunoSEQ multiplex PCR; TCRdb's copy keeps in-frame clones and lacks some. The sample yields 550,000 to 850,000 clones, roughly 72% seen once. The sequencing sample was made of memory CD4+ T cells sorted from blood. Subset given: CD45RA-negative fraction. The receptors were sampled from a woman aged 30 to 39 in good health.

The sample holds a few counts of this clone. The chain is built from TRBV14 and TRBJ1-1; tentative D call: TRBD1 (5 bases). This CDR3 comprises 15 residues. V was clipped by 3 bases and J by 6 bases, with 17 bases between them. Per germline, CDR1 SGHDN and CDR2 FVKESK. CDR3 amino acids: CASSQGRQWVAEAFF. The CDR3 nucleotides are TGTGCCAGCAGCCAGGGGCGTCAGTGGGTCGCTGAAGCTTTCTTT.

V and J are TRBV28 and TRBJ2-5, with 8 bases lining up with TRBD1. CDR3 length: 14 amino acids. The germline V gene has CDR1 MDHEN and CDR2 SYDVKM. The V segment lost 5 bases and the J segment 4 bases; nucleotides outside the gene matches: 6. This CDR3 is CASSDGQGAETQYF. Here the CDR3 DNA reads TGTGCCAGCAGTGACGGGCAGGGGGCAGAGACCCAGTACTTC. The full variable domain, rest sourced from reference TRBV28 and TRBJ2-5, is DVKVTQSSRYLVKRTGEKVFLECVQDMDHENMFWYRQDPGLGLRLIYFSYDVKMKEKGDIPEGYSVSREKKERFSLILESASTNQTSMYLCASSDGQGAETQYFGPGTRLLVL.

This chain joins TRBV27 and TRBJ2-1; perhaps TRBD2 as D (5 bases). The CDR3 contains 14 residues. Germline CDR1 and CDR2: MNHEY and SMNVEV (reference sequence). The germline V and J ends were trimmed by 2 bases and 9 bases, with 14 bases remaining between them. DNA for the CDR3: TGTGCCAGCAGTTTACGAGTAAACGGAGGTGAGCAGTTCTTC. This encodes CASSLRVNGGEQFF.

This chain uses TRBV25-1 with TRBJ1-1, with 10 bases identical to TRBD1. The CDR3 runs to 13 residues. Germline V gene data show CDR1 as MGHDK and CDR2 as SYGVNS. After removal of 8 bases from V and 5 bases from J, the junction contained 5 bases not matched to a gene. CDR3 residues: CASAGQGGTEAFF. The CDR3 bases are TGTGCCAGCGCAGGACAGGGGGGAACTGAAGCTTTCTTT.

This chain connects TRBV6-1 to TRBJ2-7; tentatively, D is TRBD1 (7 bases). V was clipped by 8 bases and J by 6 bases, with 23 bases between them. CDR1 is MNHNS, CDR2 SASEGT, per germline. This CDR3 region has 15 residues. CDR3 coding DNA: TGTGCCAGCTACCACTACGGGACGGAGGGGGCCGAGCAGTACTTC. Protein sequence: CASYHYGTEGAEQYF.

The rearrangement uses TRBV2 and TRBJ2-5, with TRBD2 matching over 9 bases. The V segment lost 1 base and the J segment 2 bases; nucleotides outside the gene matches: 8. The germline gives CDR1 SNHLY, CDR2 FYNNEI. This CDR3 is built from 17 residues. CDR3 sequence (DNA): TGTGCCAGCAGTGAAGGTATAGCGGGAGTACGGCAAGAGACCCAGTACTTC. Protein sequence: CASSEGIAGVRQETQYF.

This clone was detected only a few times. The chain couples TRBV7-8 to TRBJ1-4; 9 nucleotides match TRBD1. Germline V gene data show CDR1 as SGHVS and CDR2 as FQNEAQ. The CDR3 is 15 residues long. After removal of 6 bases from V and 4 bases from J, the junction contained 6 bases not matched to a gene. The CDR3 nucleotides read TGTGCCAGCAGATCGGGACAGGGCCTTAATGAAAAACTGTTTTTT. It translates to CASRSGQGLNEKLFF.

This clone was observed a single time. This rearrangement joins TRBV7-9 to TRBJ2-7; a weak D match, TRBD1 (5 bases). The germline gives CDR1 SEHNR, CDR2 FQNEAQ (reference sequence). V lost 2 bases to trimming and J lost 0 bases, with 14 bases between them. CDR3 length equals 16 residues. The CDR3 sequence: CASSLSKGISSYEQYF. The CDR3 bases are TGTGCCAGCAGCTTAAGTAAGGGGATTAGCTCCTACGAGCAGTACTTC.

The chain links TRBV5-4 to TRBJ2-3; D call uncertain. This CDR3 contains 12 residues. Trimming stripped 3 bases from V and 4 bases from J, with 6 bases between. Germline V CDR1 and CDR2: SGHNT, YYREEE (reference sequence). CDR3 protein: CASSSDADTQYF. The CDR3 DNA reads as TGTGCCAGCAGCTCGGATGCAGATACGCAGTATTTT.

V gene TRBV18 combines with J gene TRBJ1-5; TRBD1 matches at 9 bases. The CDR3 runs to 15 residues. With 5 bases clipped from V and 7 bases from J, the junction kept 9 bases outside the gene matches. The germline V gene has CDR1 KGHSH and CDR2 LQKENI. CDR3 residues: CASSSGQGGGQPQHF. The CDR3 DNA reads as TGTGCCAGCTCATCGGGACAGGGAGGGGGACAGCCCCAGCATTTT.

Many counts were recorded for this clone. The chain links TRBV14 to TRBJ2-1; 10 bases line up with TRBD2. Germline values: CDR1 SGHDN, CDR2 FVKESK. After removal of 7 bases from V and 4 bases from J, the junction contained 4 bases not matched to a gene. CDR3 length: 14 amino acids. CDR3 residues: CASKREGAYNEQFF. The CDR3 DNA is TGTGCCAGCAAGCGGGAGGGCGCTTACAATGAGCAGTTCTTC.

In DNA, the CDR3 is TGTGCCAGCAGCCCCCCCCATTACGAGCAGTACTTC. Its translation: CASSPPHYEQYF. The chain carries TRBV28 and TRBJ2-7; no clear D gene. There are 12 residues in the CDR3. With 6 bases removed from V and 4 bases from J, the gap between germline ends came to 10 bases. CDR1 is MDHEN, CDR2 SYDVKM, per germline.

The CDR3 region is CASSPALVTEAFF. DNA of the CDR3: TGTGCCAGCAGCCCTGCCTTAGTCACTGAAGCTTTCTTT. V is TRBV11-2 and J is TRBJ1-1; D not certain. CDR1 is SGHAT, CDR2 FQNNGV, per germline. The CDR3 extends over 13 amino acids. V lost 5 bases and J lost 4, with 11 bases in between.

The chain joins TRBV2 to TRBJ2-2; maybe TRBD1 (5 bases). The germline V gene encodes CDR1 SNHLY and CDR2 FYNNEI. Trimming took 5 bases from V and 0 from J, leaving 13 bases between them. The CDR3 has 16 amino acids. The CDR3 reads CASSPQGATNTGELFF. The DNA for the CDR3 is TGTGCCAGCAGTCCCCAAGGGGCGACGAACACCGGGGAGCTGTTTTTT. The variable domain in full, with the rest retrieved from reference TRBV2 and TRBJ2-2, is EPEVTQTPSHQVTQMGQEVILRCVPISNHLYFYWYRQILGQKVEFLVSFYNNEISEKSEIFDDQFSVERPDGSNFTLKIRSTKLEDSAMYFCASSPQGATNTGELFFGEGSRLTVL.

This chain connects TRBV18 to TRBJ2-2; D might be TRBD1 (6 bases). CDR3 length equals 14 residues. V lost 4 bases and J lost 1, with 7 bases in between. The germline gives CDR1 KGHSH, CDR2 LQKENI. CDR3 sequence reads: CASSQQGNTGELFF. The CDR3 nucleotides are TGTGCCAGCTCACAACAGGGGAACACCGGGGAGCTGTTTTTT.

The CDR3 sequence: CASSRARRGGTYEQYF. The CDR3 region has the DNA TGTGCCAGCAGCCGAGCTAGGCGCGGGGGAACCTACGAGCAGTACTTC. The chain has TRBV27 and TRBJ2-7; TRBD2 matches 7 bases. The germline gives CDR1 MNHEY, CDR2 SMNVEV (reference sequence). This CDR3 contains 16 residues. Trimming removed 6 bases from V and 2 bases from J; junction bases left unmatched: 13.

This clone was seen just once. The chain has TRBV28 and TRBJ2-3; D is unclear. V dropped 4 bases and J dropped 2 bases, with 10 bases sitting between them. The CDR3 is 14 residues long. Germline V gene sequence: CDR1 MDHEN, CDR2 SYDVKM. CDR3 region: CASSSKRATDTQYF. CDR3 DNA sequence: TGTGCCAGCAGTTCTAAAAGGGCCACAGATACGCAGTATTTT.

This chain connects TRBV27 to TRBJ2-2, with D possibly TRBD2 on 6 matching bases. The CDR3 consists of 18 residues. Trimming removed 2 bases from V and 4 bases from J, with 20 bases in between. Germline-derived CDR1 and CDR2 are MNHEY and SMNVEV (reference sequence). CDR3 sequence reads: CASSLRLGGPSFTGELFF. The CDR3 DNA reads TGTGCCAGCAGTTTAAGGTTGGGGGGACCAAGTTTCACCGGGGAGCTGTTTTTT.

The V and J genes are TRBV18 and TRBJ2-1; 13 nucleotides match TRBD2. Germline CDR1 and CDR2: KGHSH and LQKENI. This CDR3 has 15 amino acids. V shed 2 bases, J shed 7 bases, and the junction held 2 bases outside the gene matches. The CDR3 is CASSPRTSGSNEQFF. The CDR3 nucleotides are TGTGCCAGCTCACCAAGGACTAGCGGGAGTAATGAGCAGTTCTTC.

On this clone: Other DNA variants within this sample encode the same CDR3. The chain has TRBV18 and TRBJ1-1, with unresolved D. Germline loops: CDR1 KGHSH, CDR2 LQKENI. V dropped 1 base and J dropped 1 base, with 7 bases sitting between them. The CDR3 runs 14 residues. CDR3 protein: CASSPLEQNTEAFF. The CDR3 coding sequence is TGTGCCAGCTCACCACTAGAACAGAACACTGAAGCTTTCTTT. The variable domain in full, completed from reference TRBV18 and TRBJ1-1, reads NAGVMQNPRHLVRRRGQEARLRCSPMKGHSHVYWYRQLPEEGLKFMVYLQKENIIDESGMPKERFSAEFPKEGPSILRIQQVVRGDSAAYFCASSPLEQNTEAFFGQGTRLTVV.

Of note for this clone: A read error may explain this, as a much larger clone is one base away. The chain carries TRBV11-1 and TRBJ2-1; D unclear. Trimming removed 5 bases at V and 5 bases at J, with 4 bases between. The CDR3 length is 11 residues. Germline V gene sequence: CDR1 SGHAT, CDR2 FQDESV (reference sequence). CDR3 sequence: CASSLNNEQFF. CDR3 DNA sequence: TGTGCCAGCAGCCTGAACAATGAGCAGTTCTTC.

The chain joins TRBV15 to TRBJ1-4; TRBD1 matches 7 bases. The length of the CDR3 is 15 residues. From germline, CDR1 is LNHNV and CDR2 YYDKDF (reference sequence). After removal of 4 bases from V and 7 bases from J, the junction contained 9 bases not matched to a gene. CDR3: CATSTQGSSGEKLFF. The CDR3 DNA follows: TGTGCCACCAGCACACAGGGGAGTAGCGGTGAAAAACTGTTTTTT.

This clone turned up a few times. V and J are TRBV7-9 and TRBJ2-3; the D is unclear. From germline, CDR1 is SEHNR and CDR2 FQNEAQ (reference sequence). Trimming took 5 bases from V and 5 from J, leaving 11 bases between them. This CDR3 spans 13 amino acids. As DNA, the CDR3 is TGTGCCAGCAGCCCCGGTGGAGTAGATACGCAGTATTTT. Its protein product is CASSPGGVDTQYF.

J is TRBJ1-5 and V is TRBV7-8; 9 bases map to TRBD1. CDR3 size: 16 residues. The V gene's germline CDR1 is SGHVS and CDR2 FQNEAQ. The V and J ends lost 5 bases and 2 bases, in that order; junction bases with no gene match: 7. The CDR3 region is CASSPLGQGGNQPQHF. The CDR3 DNA is TGTGCCAGCAGCCCGCTGGGACAGGGAGGCAATCAGCCCCAGCATTTT. The full variable domain, in which reference TRBV7-8 and TRBJ1-5 provide the parts outside the CDR3, is GAGVSQSPRYKVAKRGQDVALRCDPISGHVSLFWYQQALGQGPEFLTYFQNEAQLDKSGLPSDRFFAERPEGSVSTLKIQRTQQEDSAVYLCASSPLGQGGNQPQHFGDGTRLSIL.

This clone showed up just a few times. This sequence joins TRBV19 and TRBJ2-1; D tentatively fits TRBD1 or TRBD2 (6 bases each). Germline V CDR1 and CDR2: LNHDA, SQIVND (reference sequence). Trimming took off 5 bases at V and 1 base at J, with 15 bases between the two ends. The CDR3 is made up of 16 amino acids. The chain's CDR3 is CASSPLGGGSYNEQFF. CDR3 coding DNA: TGTGCCAGTAGTCCGTTAGGGGGAGGTTCCTACAATGAGCAGTTCTTC.

V is TRBV28 and J is TRBJ2-3, with no clear D. The CDR3 loop spans 13 amino acids. CDR1 and CDR2 from the germline V gene are MDHEN and SYDVKM. V lost 7 bases and J lost 1, with 9 bases in between. For the CDR3, the DNA is TGTGCCAGCATGGAGAGAGGCACAGATACGCAGTATTTT. Translation gives CASMERGTDTQYF.

A few counts support this clone. Additional DNA sequences in this sample encode the identical CDR3. The CDR3 reads CASSLGTGATGELFF. CDR3 DNA: TGCGCCAGCAGCTTAGGGACAGGGGCTACCGGGGAGCTGTTTTTT. The chain carries TRBV5-1 and TRBJ2-2; TRBD1 matches at 10 bases. Germline-derived CDR1 and CDR2 are SGHRS and YFSETQ. There are 15 residues in the CDR3. Losses at the gene ends were 2 bases for V and 5 bases for J; bases not matched to a gene: 3.

The rearrangement uses TRBV27 and TRBJ2-5; no clear D. Looked up from germline, CDR1 is MNHEY and CDR2 is SMNVEV (reference sequence). This CDR3 spans 15 amino acids. Trimming left V 6 bases short and J 4 bases short, with 18 bases between. The CDR3 sequence is CASSPLSGPRETQYF. The DNA of the CDR3 is TGTGCCAGCAGCCCATTATCGGGCCCCCGAGAGACCCAGTACTTC.